This T cell receptor beta chain was retrieved from a study of shared T cell receptors in the human thymus. V was cut by 5 bases and J by 2 bases, with 16 bases left in between. Germline V gene sequence: CDR1 SNHLY, CDR2 FYNNEI. The CDR3 runs 15 residues. Libraries were prepared by immunoSEQ multiplex PCR; TCRdb keeps only in-frame clonotypes and omits some of them. The repertoire consists of 700,000 or so clones, with approximately 83% occurring once and the leading ten covering under 0.012%. These data are also associated with another study on human thymus T cells. That source adds: The source of the thymus tissue was resections taken during corrective heart surgery. Thymic and blood repertoires seemed to show skewed V and J gene use. A high degree of thymic repertoire overlap among unrelated individuals was reported in related research.

This TCR was sampled from a girl younger than two with a congenital heart defect. Sequencing was carried out using thymocytes. The chain joins TRBV2 to TRBJ2-7; weak D call: TRBD2 (5 bases). In nucleotides, the CDR3 is TGTGCCAGCAGTAATAGCGATCCCCAGCCCTACGAGCAGTACTTC. This encodes CASSNSDPQPYEQYF.